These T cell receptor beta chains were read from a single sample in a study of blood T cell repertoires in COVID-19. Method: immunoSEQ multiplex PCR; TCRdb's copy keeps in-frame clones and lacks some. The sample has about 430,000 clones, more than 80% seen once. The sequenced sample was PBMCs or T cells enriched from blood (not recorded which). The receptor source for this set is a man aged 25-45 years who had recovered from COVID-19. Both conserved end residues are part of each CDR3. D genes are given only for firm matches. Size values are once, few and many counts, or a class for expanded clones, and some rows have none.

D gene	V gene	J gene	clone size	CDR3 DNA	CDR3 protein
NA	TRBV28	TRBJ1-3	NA	TGTGCCAGCAGATCAAACTCTGGAAACACCATATATTTT	CASRSNSGNTIYF
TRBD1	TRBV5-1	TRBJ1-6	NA	TGCGCCAGCAGACTTGGACAGGGAGGTAATTCACCCCTCCACTTT	CASRLGQGGNSPLHF
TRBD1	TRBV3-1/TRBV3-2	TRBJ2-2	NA	TGTGCCAGCAGCCAAGGGACAGGGGGTCCCGGGGAGCTGTTTTTT	CASSQGTGGPGELFF
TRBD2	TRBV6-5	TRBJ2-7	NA	TGTGCCAGCAGACGACTAGCGGGTGCCTCCTACGAGCAGTACTTC	CASRRLAGASYEQYF
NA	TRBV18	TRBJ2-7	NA	TGTGCCAGCTCACCACCTACCCTCAGCGAGCAGTACTTC	CASSPPTLSEQYF
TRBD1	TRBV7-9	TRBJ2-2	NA	TGTGCCAGCAGCTTAGGGCAGGGGGTCACCGGGGAGCTGTTTTTT	CASSLGQGVTGELFF
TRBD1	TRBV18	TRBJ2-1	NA	TGTGCCAGCTCAGCTGCCGGGACAGGGTCCTACAATGAGCAGTTCTTC	CASSAAGTGSYNEQFF
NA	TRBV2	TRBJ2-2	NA	TGTGCCAGCCGGCAGGGGAGCACCGGGGAGCTGTTTTTT	CASRQGSTGELFF
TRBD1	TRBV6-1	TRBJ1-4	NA	TGTGCCAGCAGTGAAGCCGGGACAGGGAATGAAAAACTGTTTTTT	CASSEAGTGNEKLFF
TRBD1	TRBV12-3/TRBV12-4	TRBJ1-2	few	TGTGCCAACAAAGGGACAGGCGGGAATGGCTACACCTTC	CANKGTGGNGYTF
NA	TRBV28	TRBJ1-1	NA	TGTGCCAGCAGTCCTCAGGCCCCCAGCACTGAAGCTTTCTTT	CASSPQAPSTEAFF
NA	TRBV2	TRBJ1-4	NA	TGTGCCAGCAGTGAAAGTGGCGCAGGGGCTCATGAAAAACTGTTTTTT	CASSESGAGAHEKLFF
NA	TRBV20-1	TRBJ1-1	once	TGCAGTGCTAGAGAAGAGTTTGAAGCTTTCTTT	CSAREEFEAFF
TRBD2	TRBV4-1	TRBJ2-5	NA	TGCGCCAGCAGCCCGGAACTAGCGCTGGAGACCCAGTACTTC	CASSPELALETQYF
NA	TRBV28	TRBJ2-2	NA	TGTGCCAGCAGTCGCCCCCAGGGTGGAGATTGGACCGGGGAGCTGTTTTTT	CASSRPQGGDWTGELFF
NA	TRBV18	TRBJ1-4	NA	TGTGCCAGCTCACCAAGGGGATTACGTGGAATCAATGAAAAACTGTTTTTT	CASSPRGLRGINEKLFF
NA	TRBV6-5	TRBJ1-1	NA	TGTGCCAGCAGTTACTCTTGGTCGGCCGGGACTGAAGCTTTCTTT	CASSYSWSAGTEAFF
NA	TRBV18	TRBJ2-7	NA	TGTGCCAGCTCACCCCCCATAGGACTCACCTACGAGCAGTACTTC	CASSPPIGLTYEQYF
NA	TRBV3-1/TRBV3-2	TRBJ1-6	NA	TGTGCCAGCAGCCCGGGGGTGTCCTATAATTCACCCCTCCACTTT	CASSPGVSYNSPLHF
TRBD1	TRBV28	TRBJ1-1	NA	TGTGCCAGCAGTCGACCGAAAGGGGGCAACACTGAAGCTTTCTTT	CASSRPKGGNTEAFF
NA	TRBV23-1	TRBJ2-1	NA	TGCGCCAGCAGTCGCCACCACAATTTGAATGAGCAGTTCTTC	CASSRHHNLNEQFF
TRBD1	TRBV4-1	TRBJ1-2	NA	TGCGCCAGCAGCCAAGGAGACAGGGCCTCGGATGGCTACACCTTC	CASSQGDRASDGYTF
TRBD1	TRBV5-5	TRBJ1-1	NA	TGTGCCAGCAGCACTCCGGGACAGGGGAACACTGAAGCTTTCTTT	CASSTPGQGNTEAFF
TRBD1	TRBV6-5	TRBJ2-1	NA	TGTGCCAGCAGTACAGGGGGCGACTACAATGAGCAGTTCTTC	CASSTGGDYNEQFF
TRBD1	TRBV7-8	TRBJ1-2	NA	TGTGCCAGCAGGGATGGGACAGCCGAGTATGGCTACACCTTC	CASRDGTAEYGYTF
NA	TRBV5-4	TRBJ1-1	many	TGTGCCAGCAGCTTCCCCGGACTCATGGGAGCTTTCTTT	CASSFPGLMGAFF
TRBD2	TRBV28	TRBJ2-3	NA	TGTGCCACTCGAACTTCCGGGGGGGCAGATACGCAGTATTTT	CATRTSGGADTQYF
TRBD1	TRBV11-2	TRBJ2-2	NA	TGTGCCAGCAGCGGACAGGTTCTGGCAGGGGGGGAGCTGTTTTTT	CASSGQVLAGGELFF
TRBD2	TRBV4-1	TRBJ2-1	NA	TGCGCCAGCAGCCAAGATTTGTCCGGGAGGGACGGTGAGCAGTTCTTC	CASSQDLSGRDGEQFF
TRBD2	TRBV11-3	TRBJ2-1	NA	TGTGCCAGCAGCTTGGCGGGAGGGTACAATGAGCAGTTCTTC	CASSLAGGYNEQFF
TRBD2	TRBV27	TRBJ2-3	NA	TGTGCCAGCACCCCATTAGCGGGAGTTGGAACAGATACGCAGTATTTT	CASTPLAGVGTDTQYF
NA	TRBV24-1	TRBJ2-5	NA	TGTGCCACTCAAACAGGGGGAGGGGCCCCAGAGACCCAGTACTTC	CATQTGGGAPETQYF
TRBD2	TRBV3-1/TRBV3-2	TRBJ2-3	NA	TGTGCCAGCAGCCGGACTAGCGGGAGTACAGATACGCAGTATTTT	CASSRTSGSTDTQYF
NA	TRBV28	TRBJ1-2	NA	TGTGCCAGCAGTTTATTAAGCCCGCCGGGCTACACCTTC	CASSLLSPPGYTF
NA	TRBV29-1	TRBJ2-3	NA	TGCAGCGTCAGAAGCGGAAGGACAGATACGCAGTATTTT	CSVRSGRTDTQYF
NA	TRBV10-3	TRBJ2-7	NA	TGTGCCATCGGAACAGGAGTCTACGAGCAGTACTTC	CAIGTGVYEQYF
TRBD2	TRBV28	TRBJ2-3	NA	TGTGCCAGCAGTCCGGGACTAGCGCCTAGCACAGATACGCAGTATTTT	CASSPGLAPSTDTQYF
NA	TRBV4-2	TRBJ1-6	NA	TGTGCCAGCAGCCAAGAGGCGGGTAGCTCCTATAATTCACCCCTCCACTTT	CASSQEAGSSYNSPLHF
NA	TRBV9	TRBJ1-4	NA	TGTGCCAGCAGCGCGGGGGTAACTAATGAAAAACTGTTTTTT	CASSAGVTNEKLFF
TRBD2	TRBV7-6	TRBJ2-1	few	TGTGCCAGCAGCTTACGGATGAGGTCTAGCGGGAGGGACAATGAGCAGTTCTTC	CASSLRMRSSGRDNEQFF
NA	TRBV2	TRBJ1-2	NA	TGTGCCAGCAGTGAGCAGGGGCCACTCATCGGGTATGGCTACACCTTC	CASSEQGPLIGYGYTF
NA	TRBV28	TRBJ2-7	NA	TGTGCCAGTCACAGAAAATCCTACGAGCAGTACTTC	CASHRKSYEQYF
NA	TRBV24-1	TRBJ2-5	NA	TGTGCCACCAGTGATTTGCAGGGGAAATTGGAGACCCAGTACTTC	CATSDLQGKLETQYF
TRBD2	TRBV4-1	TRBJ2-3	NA	TGCGCCAGCGGAAGCGGGAGTCTGGAGTGGGATACGCAGTATTTT	CASGSGSLEWDTQYF
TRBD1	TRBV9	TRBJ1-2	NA	TGTGCCAGCAGCGTAGGGGGACAGCGAGCTAACTATGGCTACACCTTC	CASSVGGQRANYGYTF
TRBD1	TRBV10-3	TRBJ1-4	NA	TGTGCCACCCGCCCGGGAGGGGGCTATGAAAAACTGTTTTTT	CATRPGGGYEKLFF